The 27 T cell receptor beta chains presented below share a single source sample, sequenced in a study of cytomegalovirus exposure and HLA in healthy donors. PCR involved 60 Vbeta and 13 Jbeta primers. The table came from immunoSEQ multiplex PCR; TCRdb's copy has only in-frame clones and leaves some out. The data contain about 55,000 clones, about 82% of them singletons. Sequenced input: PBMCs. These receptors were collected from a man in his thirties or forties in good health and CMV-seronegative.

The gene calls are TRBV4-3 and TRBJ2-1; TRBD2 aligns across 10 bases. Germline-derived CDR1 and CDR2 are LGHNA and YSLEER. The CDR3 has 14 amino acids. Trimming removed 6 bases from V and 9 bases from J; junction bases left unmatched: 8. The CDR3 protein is CASSLNLAGVEQFF. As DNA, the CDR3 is TGCGCCAGCAGTTTGAATCTAGCGGGGGTTGAGCAGTTCTTC.

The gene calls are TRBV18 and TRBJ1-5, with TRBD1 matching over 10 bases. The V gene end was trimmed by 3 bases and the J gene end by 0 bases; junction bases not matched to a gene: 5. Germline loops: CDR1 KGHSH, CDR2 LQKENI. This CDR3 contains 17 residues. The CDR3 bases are TGTGCCAGCTCACCGGGACAGGGGTTCTATAGCAATCAGCCCCAGCATTTT. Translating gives CASSPGQGFYSNQPQHF.

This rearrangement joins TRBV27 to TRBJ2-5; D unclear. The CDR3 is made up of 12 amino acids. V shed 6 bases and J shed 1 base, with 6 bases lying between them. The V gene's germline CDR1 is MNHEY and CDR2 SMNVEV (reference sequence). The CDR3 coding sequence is TGTGCCAGCAGCAGACTCCAAGAGACCCAGTACTTC. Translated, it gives CASSRLQETQYF.

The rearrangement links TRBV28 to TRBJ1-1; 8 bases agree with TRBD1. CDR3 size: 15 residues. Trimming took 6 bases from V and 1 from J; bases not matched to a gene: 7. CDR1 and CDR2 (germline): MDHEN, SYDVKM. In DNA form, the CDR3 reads TGTGCCAGCAGCGACCCAGGGGGCCCGAACACTGAAGCTTTCTTT. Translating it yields CASSDPGGPNTEAFF.

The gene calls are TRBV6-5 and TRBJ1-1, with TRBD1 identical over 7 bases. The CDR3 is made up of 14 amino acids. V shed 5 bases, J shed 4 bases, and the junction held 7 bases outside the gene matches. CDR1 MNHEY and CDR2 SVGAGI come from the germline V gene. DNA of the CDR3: TGTGCCAGCAGTCAGGACAGGTTACGCACTGAAGCTTTCTTT. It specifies CASSQDRLRTEAFF.

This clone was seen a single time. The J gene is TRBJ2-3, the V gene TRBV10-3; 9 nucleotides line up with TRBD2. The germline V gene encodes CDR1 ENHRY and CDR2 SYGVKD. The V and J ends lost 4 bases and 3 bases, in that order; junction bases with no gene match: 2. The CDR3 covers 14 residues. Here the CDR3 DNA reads TGTGCCATCAGTGGCGGGGGGGGGACAGATACGCAGTATTTT. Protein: CAISGGGGTDTQYF.

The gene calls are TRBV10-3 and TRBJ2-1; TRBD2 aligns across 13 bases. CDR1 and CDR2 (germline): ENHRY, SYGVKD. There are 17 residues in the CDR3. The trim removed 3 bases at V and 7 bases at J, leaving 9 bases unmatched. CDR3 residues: CAISDSGLAGVVNEQFF. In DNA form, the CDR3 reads TGTGCCATCAGTGATTCAGGACTAGCGGGAGTTGTAAATGAGCAGTTCTTC.

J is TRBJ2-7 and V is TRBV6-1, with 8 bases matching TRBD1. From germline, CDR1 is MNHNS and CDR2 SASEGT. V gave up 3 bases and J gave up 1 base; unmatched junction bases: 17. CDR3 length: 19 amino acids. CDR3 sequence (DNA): TGTGCCAGCAGTGATTGGTACCAGGGGGCCTTCCCCTCTTCCTACGAGCAGTACTTC. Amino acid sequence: CASSDWYQGAFPSSYEQYF.

DNA of the CDR3: TGTGCCAGCACCTCCGCCAGCTCTGGAAACACCATATATTTT. Its translation: CASTSASSGNTIYF. The rearrangement links TRBV28 to TRBJ1-3, with D unclear. Germline V gene lookup returns CDR1 MDHEN and CDR2 SYDVKM. The length of the CDR3 is 14 residues. Trimming stripped 7 bases from V and 0 bases from J, with 10 bases between.

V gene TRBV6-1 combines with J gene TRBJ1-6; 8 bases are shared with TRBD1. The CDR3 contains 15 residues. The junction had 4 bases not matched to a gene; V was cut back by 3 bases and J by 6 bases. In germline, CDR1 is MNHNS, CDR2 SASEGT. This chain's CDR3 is CASSDQGAGNSPLHF. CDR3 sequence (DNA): TGTGCCAGCAGTGACCAGGGGGCCGGTAATTCACCCCTCCACTTT.

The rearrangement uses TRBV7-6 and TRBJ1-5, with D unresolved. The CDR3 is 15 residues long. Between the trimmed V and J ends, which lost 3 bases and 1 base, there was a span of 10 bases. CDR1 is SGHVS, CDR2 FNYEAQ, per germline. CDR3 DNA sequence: TGTGCCAGCAGCTTGGGCGGCGGGAGCAATCAGCCCCAGCATTTT. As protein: CASSLGGGSNQPQHF.

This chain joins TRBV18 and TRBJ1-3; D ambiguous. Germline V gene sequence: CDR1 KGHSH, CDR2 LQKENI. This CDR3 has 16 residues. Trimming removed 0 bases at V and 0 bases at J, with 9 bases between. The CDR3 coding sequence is TGTGCCAGCTCACCACCGATACAGTACTCTGGAAACACCATATATTTT. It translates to CASSPPIQYSGNTIYF. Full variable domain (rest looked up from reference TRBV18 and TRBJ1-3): NAGVMQNPRHLVRRRGQEARLRCSPMKGHSHVYWYRQLPEEGLKFMVYLQKENIIDESGMPKERFSAEFPKEGPSILRIQQVVRGDSAAYFCASSPPIQYSGNTIYFGEGSWLTVV.

The CDR3, as DNA: TGTGCCAGCAGCCTAGAGGCGGGGGAGCAGTTCTTC. Residues: CASSLEAGEQFF. The chain uses TRBV7-3 and TRBJ2-1; a weak D match, TRBD2 (6 bases). Trimming removed 5 bases at V and 10 bases at J, with 12 bases between. The CDR3 has 12 residues. Germline assignment: CDR1 SGHTA and CDR2 FQGTGA.

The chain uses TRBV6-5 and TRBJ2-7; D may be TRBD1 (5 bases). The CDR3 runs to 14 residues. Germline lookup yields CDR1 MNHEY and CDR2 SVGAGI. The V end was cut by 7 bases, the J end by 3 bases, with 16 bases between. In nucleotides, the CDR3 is TGTGCCAGCACCGCGACAGTGAGTCTCTACGAGCAGTACTTC. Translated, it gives CASTATVSLYEQYF.

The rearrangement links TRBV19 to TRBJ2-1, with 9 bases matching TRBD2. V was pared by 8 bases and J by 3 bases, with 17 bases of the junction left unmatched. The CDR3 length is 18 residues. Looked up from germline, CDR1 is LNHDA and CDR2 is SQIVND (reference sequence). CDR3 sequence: CASLGSGSRFGYYNEQFF. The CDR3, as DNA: TGTGCCAGTCTCGGTAGCGGGAGCAGGTTTGGGTACTACAATGAGCAGTTCTTC.

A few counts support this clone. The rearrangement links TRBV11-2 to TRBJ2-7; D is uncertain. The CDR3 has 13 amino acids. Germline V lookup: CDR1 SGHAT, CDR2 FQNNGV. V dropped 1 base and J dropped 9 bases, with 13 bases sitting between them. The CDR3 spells CASSLVSLVMQYF. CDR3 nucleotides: TGTGCCAGCAGCTTAGTCTCTTTAGTTATGCAGTACTTC.

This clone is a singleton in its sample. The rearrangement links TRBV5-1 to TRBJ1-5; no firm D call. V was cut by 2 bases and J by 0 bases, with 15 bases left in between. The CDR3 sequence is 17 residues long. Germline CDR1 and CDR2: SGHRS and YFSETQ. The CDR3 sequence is CASSFRGRIYSNQPQHF. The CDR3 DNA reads TGCGCCAGCAGCTTCCGGGGAAGGATCTATAGCAATCAGCCCCAGCATTTT.

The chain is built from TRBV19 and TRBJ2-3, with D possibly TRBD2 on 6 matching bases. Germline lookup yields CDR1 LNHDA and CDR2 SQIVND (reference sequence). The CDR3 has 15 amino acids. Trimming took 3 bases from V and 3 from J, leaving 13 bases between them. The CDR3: CASSIRDAGTDTQYF. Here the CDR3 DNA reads TGTGCCAGTAGTATCCGGGACGCGGGAACAGATACGCAGTATTTT. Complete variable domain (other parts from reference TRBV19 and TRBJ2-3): DGGITQSPKYLFRKEGQNVTLSCEQNLNHDAMYWYRQDPGQGLRLIYYSQIVNDFQKGDIAEGYSVSREKKESFPLTVTSAQKNPTAFYLCASSIRDAGTDTQYFGPGTRLTVL.

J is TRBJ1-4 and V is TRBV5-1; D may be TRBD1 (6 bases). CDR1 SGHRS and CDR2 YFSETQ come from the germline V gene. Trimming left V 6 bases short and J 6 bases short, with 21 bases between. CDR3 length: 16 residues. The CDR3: CASKPQSGAPYEKLFF. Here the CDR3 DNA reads TGCGCCAGCAAGCCGCAATCAGGGGCCCCTTATGAAAAACTGTTTTTT.

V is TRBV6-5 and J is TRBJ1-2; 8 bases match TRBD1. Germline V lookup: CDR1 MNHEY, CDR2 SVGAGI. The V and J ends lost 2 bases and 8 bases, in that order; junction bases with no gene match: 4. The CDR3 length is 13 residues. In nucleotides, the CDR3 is TGTGCCAGCAGTTACGCCAGGGGGCGCGGCTACACCTTC. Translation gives CASSYARGRGYTF.

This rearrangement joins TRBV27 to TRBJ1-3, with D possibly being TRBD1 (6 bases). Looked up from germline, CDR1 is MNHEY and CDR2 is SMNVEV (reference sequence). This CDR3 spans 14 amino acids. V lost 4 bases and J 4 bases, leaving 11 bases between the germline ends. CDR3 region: CASSSYRAGNTIYF. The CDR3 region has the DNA TGTGCCAGCAGTTCCTACAGGGCCGGAAACACCATATATTTT.

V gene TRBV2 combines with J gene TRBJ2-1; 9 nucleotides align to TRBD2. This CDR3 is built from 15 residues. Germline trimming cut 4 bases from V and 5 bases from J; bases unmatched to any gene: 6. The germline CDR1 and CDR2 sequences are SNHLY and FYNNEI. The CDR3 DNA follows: TGTGCCAGCAGTGTCCTAGCGGGGATGAACAATGAGCAGTTCTTC. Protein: CASSVLAGMNNEQFF. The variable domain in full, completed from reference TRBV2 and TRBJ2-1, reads EPEVTQTPSHQVTQMGQEVILRCVPISNHLYFYWYRQILGQKVEFLVSFYNNEISEKSEIFDDQFSVERPDGSNFTLKIRSTKLEDSAMYFCASSVLAGMNNEQFFGPGTRLTVL.

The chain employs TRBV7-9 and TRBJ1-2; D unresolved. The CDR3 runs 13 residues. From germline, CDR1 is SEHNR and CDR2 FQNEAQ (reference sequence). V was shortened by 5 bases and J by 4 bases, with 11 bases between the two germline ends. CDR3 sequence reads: CASSQDTLYGYTF. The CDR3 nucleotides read TGTGCCAGCAGCCAAGACACCCTCTATGGCTACACCTTC.

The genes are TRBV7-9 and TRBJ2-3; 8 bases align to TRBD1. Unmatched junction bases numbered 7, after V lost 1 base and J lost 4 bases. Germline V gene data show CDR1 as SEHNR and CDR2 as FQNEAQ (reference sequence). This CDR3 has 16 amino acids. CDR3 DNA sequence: TGTGCCAGCAGCTTAGGGATAGCAGGGGGCGCAGATACGCAGTATTTT. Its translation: CASSLGIAGGADTQYF.

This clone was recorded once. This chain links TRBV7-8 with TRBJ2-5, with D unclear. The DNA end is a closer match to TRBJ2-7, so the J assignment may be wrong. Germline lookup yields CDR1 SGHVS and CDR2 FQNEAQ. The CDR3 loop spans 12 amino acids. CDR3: CASSLGAYEQYF. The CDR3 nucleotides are TGTGCCAGCAGCTTAGGAGCCTACGAGCAGTACTTC.

The CDR3 reads CASSPNRVTEAFF. The CDR3, as DNA: TGTGCCAGCAGTCCAAACCGGGTCACTGAAGCTTTCTTT. V gene TRBV28 combines with J gene TRBJ1-1, with D uncertain. V was shortened by 5 bases and J by 4 bases, with 11 bases between the two germline ends. Germline loops: CDR1 MDHEN, CDR2 SYDVKM. The CDR3 is 13 residues long.

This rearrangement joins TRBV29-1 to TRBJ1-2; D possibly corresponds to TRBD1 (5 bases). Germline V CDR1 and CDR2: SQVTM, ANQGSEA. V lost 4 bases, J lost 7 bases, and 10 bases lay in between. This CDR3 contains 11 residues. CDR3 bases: TGCAGCGTTGCAGGGTCCCGTGGCTACACCTTC. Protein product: CSVAGSRGYTF.